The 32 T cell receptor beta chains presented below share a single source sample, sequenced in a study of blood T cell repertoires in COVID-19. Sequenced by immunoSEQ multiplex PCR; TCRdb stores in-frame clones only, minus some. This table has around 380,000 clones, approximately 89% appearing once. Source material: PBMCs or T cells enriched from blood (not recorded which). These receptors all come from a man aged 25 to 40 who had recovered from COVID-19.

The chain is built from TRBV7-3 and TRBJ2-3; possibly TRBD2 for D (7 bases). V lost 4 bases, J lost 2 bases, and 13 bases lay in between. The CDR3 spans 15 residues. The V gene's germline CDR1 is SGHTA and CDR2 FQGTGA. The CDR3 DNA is TGTGCCAGCAGCTCGCGGGGGCACAACACAGATACGCAGTATTTT. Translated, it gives CASSSRGHNTDTQYF.

CDR3 region: CASSSWTESSYEQYF. In DNA, the CDR3 is TGTGCCAGCAGTTCGTGGACAGAGAGCTCCTACGAGCAGTACTTC. J is TRBJ2-7 and V is TRBV6-5, with a possible D match to TRBD1 (6 bases). V lost 4 bases and J lost 0, with 13 bases in between. The CDR3 consists of 15 residues. The germline V gene has CDR1 MNHEY and CDR2 SVGAGI.

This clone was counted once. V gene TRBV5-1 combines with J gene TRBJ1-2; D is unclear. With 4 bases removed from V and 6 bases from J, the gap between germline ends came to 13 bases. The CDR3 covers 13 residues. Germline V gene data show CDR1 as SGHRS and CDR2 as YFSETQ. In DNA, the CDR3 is TGCGCCAGCAGCCCGTGGAGGGAAAATGGCTACACCTTC. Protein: CASSPWRENGYTF. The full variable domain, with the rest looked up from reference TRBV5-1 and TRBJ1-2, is KAGVTQTPRYLIKTRGQQVTLSCSPISGHRSVSWYQQTPGQGLQFLFEYFSETQRNKGNFPGRFSGRQFSNSRSEMNVSTLELGDSALYLCASSPWRENGYTFGSGTRLTVV.

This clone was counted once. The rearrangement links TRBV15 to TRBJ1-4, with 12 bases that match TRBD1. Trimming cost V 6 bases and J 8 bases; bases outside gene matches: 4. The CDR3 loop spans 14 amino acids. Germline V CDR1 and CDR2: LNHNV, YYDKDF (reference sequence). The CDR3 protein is CATRGQGAEEKLFF. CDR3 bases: TGTGCCACCAGGGGACAGGGGGCTGAAGAAAAACTGTTTTTT.

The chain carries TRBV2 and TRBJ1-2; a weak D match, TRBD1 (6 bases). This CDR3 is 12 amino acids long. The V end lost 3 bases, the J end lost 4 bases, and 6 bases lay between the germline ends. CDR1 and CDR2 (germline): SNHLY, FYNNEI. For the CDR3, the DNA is TGTGCCAGCAGTGAGACAGGCTATGGCTACACCTTC. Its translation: CASSETGYGYTF. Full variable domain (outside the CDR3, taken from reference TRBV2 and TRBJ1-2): EPEVTQTPSHQVTQMGQEVILRCVPISNHLYFYWYRQILGQKVEFLVSFYNNEISEKSEIFDDQFSVERPDGSNFTLKIRSTKLEDSAMYFCASSETGYGYTFGSGTRLTVV.

This CDR3 is CASSQTLWTEAFF. CDR3 DNA sequence: TGTGCCAGCAGTCAGACACTTTGGACTGAAGCTTTCTTT. The chain recombines TRBV12-3 or TRBV12-4 with TRBJ1-1; D gene ambiguous. Deletions cut 5 bases from V and 5 bases from J, with 12 bases between. The CDR3 is 13 residues long.

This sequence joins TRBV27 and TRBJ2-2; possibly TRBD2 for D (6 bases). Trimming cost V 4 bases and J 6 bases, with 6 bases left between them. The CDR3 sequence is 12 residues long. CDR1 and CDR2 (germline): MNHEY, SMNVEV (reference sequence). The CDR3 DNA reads TGTGCCAGCAGTTCTAGCGCCGGGGAGCTGTTTTTT. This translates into CASSSSAGELFF.

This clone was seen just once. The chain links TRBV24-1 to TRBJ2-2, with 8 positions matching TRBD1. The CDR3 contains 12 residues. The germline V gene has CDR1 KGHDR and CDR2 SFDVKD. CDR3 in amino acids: CATGQGTGELFF. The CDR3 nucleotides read TGTGCGACCGGACAGGGAACCGGGGAGCTGTTTTTT.

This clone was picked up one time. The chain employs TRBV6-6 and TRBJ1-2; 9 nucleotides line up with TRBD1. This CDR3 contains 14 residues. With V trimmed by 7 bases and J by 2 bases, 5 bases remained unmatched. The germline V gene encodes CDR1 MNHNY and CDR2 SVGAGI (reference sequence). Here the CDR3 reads CASIKGTGNYGYTF. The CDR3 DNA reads TGTGCCAGCATTAAAGGGACAGGGAACTATGGCTACACCTTC.

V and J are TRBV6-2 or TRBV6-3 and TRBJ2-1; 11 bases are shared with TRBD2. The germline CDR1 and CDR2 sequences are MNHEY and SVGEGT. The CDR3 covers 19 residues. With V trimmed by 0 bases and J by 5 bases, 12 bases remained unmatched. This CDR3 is CASSYSVEASGGIHNEQFF. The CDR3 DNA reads TGTGCCAGCAGTTACTCTGTGGAGGCTAGCGGGGGGATCCACAATGAGCAGTTCTTC.

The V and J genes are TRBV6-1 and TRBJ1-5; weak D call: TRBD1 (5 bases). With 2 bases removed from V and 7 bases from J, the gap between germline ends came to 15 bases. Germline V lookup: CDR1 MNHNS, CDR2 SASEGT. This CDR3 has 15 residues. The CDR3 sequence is CASSEFVGPGQPQHF. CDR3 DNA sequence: TGTGCCAGCAGTGAATTTGTAGGACCAGGGCAGCCCCAGCATTTT.

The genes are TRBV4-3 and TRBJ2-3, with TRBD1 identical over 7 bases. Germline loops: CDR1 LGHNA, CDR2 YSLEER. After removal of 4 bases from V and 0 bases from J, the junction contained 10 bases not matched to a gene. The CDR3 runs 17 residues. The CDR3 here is CASSRQDREKSTDTQYF. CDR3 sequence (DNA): TGCGCCAGCAGCCGGCAAGACAGGGAAAAAAGCACAGATACGCAGTATTTT.

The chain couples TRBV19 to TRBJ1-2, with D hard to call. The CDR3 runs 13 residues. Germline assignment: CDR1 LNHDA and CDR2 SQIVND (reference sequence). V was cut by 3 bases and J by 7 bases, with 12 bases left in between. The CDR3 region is CASSIGVSSGYTF. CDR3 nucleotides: TGTGCCAGTAGTATTGGAGTCTCCAGTGGCTACACCTTC.

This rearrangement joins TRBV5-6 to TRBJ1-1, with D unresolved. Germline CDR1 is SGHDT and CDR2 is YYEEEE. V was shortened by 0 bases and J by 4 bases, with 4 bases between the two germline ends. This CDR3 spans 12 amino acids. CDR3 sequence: CASSLERTEAFF. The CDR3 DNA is TGTGCCAGCAGCTTGGAGCGCACTGAAGCTTTCTTT.

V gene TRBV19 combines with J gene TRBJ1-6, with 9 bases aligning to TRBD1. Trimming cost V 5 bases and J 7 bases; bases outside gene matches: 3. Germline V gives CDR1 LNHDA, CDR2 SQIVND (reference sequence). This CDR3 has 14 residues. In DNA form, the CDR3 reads TGTGCCAGTAGTCTGGGGACAGGGAATTCACCCCTCCACTTT. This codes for CASSLGTGNSPLHF. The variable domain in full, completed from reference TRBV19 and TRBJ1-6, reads DGGITQSPKYLFRKEGQNVTLSCEQNLNHDAMYWYRQDPGQGLRLIYYSQIVNDFQKGDIAEGYSVSREKKESFPLTVTSAQKNPTAFYLCASSLGTGNSPLHFGNGTRLTVT.

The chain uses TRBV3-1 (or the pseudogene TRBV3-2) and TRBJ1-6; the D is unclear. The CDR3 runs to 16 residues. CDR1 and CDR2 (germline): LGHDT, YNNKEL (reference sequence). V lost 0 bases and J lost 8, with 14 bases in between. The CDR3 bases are TGTGCCAGCAGCCAAGATGGGGAGGCCCCCTATTCACCCCTCCACTTT. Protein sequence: CASSQDGEAPYSPLHF.

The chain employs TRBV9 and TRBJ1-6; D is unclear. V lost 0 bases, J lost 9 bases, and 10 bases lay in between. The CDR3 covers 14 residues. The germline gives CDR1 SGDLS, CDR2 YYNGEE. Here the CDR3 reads CASSVGGFASPLHF. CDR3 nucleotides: TGTGCCAGCAGCGTAGGAGGTTTTGCTTCACCCCTCCACTTT.

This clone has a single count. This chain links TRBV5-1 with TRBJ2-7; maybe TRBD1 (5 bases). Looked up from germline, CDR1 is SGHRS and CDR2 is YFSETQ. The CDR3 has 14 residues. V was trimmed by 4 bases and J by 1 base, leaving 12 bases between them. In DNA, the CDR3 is TGCGCCAGCAGCGGGGCGACTCCATCCTACGAGCAGTACTTC. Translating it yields CASSGATPSYEQYF.

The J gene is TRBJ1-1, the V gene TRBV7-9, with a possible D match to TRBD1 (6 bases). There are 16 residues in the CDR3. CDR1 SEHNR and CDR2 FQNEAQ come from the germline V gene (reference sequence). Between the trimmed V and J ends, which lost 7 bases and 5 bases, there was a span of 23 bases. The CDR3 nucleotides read TGTGCCAGCAACGACAGAGGGGGAGGGACTAGGACTGAAGCTTTCTTT. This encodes CASNDRGGGTRTEAFF.

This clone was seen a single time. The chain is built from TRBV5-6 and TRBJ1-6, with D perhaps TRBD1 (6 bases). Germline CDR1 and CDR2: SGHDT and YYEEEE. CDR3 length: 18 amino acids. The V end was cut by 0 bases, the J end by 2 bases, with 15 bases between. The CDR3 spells CASSLASGAGAYNSPLHF. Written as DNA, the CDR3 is TGTGCCAGCAGCTTGGCATCAGGGGCCGGGGCCTATAATTCACCCCTCCACTTT.

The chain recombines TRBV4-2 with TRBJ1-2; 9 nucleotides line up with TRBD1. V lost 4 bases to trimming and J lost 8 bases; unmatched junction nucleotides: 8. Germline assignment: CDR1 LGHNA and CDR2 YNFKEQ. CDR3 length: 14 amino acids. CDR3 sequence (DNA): TGTGCCAGCAGCCCTCGACAGGGGGTATCAGGCTACACCTTC. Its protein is CASSPRQGVSGYTF.

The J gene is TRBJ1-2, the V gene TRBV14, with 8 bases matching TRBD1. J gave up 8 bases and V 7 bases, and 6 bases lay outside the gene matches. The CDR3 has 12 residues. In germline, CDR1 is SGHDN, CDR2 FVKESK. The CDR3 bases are TGTGCCAGCAAAGACAGGGGCGGGGGCTACACCTTC. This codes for CASKDRGGGYTF. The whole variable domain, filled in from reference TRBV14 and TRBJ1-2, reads EAGVTQFPSHSVIEKGQTVTLRCDPISGHDNLYWYRRVMGKEIKFLLHFVKESKQDESGMPNNRFLAERTGGTYSTLKVQPAELEDSGVYFCASKDRGGGYTFGSGTRLTVV.

The CDR3 region is CASSKRQGADEQYF. CDR3 bases: TGTGCCAGCAGCAAGAGACAGGGGGCGGACGAGCAGTACTTC. The chain carries TRBV7-9 and TRBJ2-7, with 10 bases aligning to TRBD1. CDR1 SEHNR and CDR2 FQNEAQ come from the germline V gene (reference sequence). The junction had 6 bases not matched to a gene; V was cut back by 5 bases and J by 5 bases. This CDR3 contains 14 residues.

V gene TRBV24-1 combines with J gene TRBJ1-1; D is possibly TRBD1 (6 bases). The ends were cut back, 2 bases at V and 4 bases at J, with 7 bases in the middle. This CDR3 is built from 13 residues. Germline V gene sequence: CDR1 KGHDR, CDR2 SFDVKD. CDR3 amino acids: CATSDSRGTEAFF. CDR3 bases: TGTGCCACCAGTGATTCCAGGGGCACTGAAGCTTTCTTT.

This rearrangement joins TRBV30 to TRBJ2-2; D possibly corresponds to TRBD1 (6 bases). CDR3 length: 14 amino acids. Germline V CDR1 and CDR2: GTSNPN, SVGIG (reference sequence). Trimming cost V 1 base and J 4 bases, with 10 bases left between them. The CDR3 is CAWSAQQGTGELFF. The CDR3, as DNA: TGTGCCTGGAGTGCACAACAGGGCACCGGGGAGCTGTTTTTT.

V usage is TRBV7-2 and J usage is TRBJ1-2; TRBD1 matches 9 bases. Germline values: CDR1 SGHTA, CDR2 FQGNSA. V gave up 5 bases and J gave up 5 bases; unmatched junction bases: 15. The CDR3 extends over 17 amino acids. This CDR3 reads CASSPTSFLGTGYGYTF. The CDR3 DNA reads TGTGCCAGCAGCCCAACCTCGTTCCTAGGGACAGGGTATGGCTACACCTTC.

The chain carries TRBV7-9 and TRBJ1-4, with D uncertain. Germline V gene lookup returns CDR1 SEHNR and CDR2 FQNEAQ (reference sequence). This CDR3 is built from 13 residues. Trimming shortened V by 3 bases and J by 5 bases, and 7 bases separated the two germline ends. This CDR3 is CASSFGLNEKLFF. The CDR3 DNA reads TGTGCCAGCAGCTTTGGGCTCAATGAAAAACTGTTTTTT.

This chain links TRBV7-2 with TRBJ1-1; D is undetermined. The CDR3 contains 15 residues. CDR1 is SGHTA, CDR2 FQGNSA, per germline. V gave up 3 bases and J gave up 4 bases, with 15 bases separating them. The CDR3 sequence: CASSFPAGVGTEAFF. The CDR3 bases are TGTGCCAGCAGCTTTCCGGCCGGAGTGGGCACTGAAGCTTTCTTT.

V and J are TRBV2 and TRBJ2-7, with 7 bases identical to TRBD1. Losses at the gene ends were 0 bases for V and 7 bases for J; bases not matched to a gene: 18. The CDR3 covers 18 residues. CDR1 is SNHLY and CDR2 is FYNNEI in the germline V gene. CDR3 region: CASSEAPDRALQAEEQYF. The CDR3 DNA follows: TGTGCCAGCAGTGAAGCCCCCGACAGGGCTCTACAAGCGGAAGAGCAGTACTTC.

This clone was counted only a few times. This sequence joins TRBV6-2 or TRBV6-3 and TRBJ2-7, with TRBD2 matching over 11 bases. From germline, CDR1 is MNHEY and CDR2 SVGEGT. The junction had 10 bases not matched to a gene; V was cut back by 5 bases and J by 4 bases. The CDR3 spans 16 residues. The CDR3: CASSGTSGGAMYEQYF. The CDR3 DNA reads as TGTGCCAGCAGTGGAACTAGCGGGGGAGCCATGTACGAGCAGTACTTC.

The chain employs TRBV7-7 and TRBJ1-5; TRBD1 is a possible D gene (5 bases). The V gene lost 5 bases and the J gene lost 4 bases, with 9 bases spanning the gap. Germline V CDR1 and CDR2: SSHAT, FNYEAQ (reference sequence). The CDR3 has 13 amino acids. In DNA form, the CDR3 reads TGTGCCAGCAGCCAGGGCCCAAATCAGCCCCAGCATTTT. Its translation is CASSQGPNQPQHF. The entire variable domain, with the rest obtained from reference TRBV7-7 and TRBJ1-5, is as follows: GAGVSQSPRYKVTKRGQDVTLRCDPISSHATLYWYQQALGQGPEFLTYFNYEAQPDKSGLPSDRFSAERPEGSISTLTIQRTEQRDSAMYRCASSQGPNQPQHFGDGTRLSIL.

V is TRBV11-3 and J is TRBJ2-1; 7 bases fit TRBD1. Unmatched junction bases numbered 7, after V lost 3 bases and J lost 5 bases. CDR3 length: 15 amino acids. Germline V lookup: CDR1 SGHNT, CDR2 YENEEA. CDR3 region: CASSFEGAGNNEQFF. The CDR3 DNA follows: TGTGCCAGCAGCTTCGAGGGGGCCGGGAACAATGAGCAGTTCTTC.